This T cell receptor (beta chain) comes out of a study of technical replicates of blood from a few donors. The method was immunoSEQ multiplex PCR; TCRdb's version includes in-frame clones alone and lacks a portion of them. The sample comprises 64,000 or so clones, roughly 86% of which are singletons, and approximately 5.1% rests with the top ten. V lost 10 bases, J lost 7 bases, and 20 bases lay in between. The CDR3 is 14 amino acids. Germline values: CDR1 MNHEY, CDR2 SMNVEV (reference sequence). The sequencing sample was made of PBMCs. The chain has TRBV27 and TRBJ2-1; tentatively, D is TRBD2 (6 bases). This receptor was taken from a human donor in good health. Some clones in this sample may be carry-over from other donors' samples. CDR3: CATSEVGGTNEQFF. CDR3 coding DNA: TGTGCCACCTCCGAGGTGGGGGGTACGAATGAGCAGTTCTTC.